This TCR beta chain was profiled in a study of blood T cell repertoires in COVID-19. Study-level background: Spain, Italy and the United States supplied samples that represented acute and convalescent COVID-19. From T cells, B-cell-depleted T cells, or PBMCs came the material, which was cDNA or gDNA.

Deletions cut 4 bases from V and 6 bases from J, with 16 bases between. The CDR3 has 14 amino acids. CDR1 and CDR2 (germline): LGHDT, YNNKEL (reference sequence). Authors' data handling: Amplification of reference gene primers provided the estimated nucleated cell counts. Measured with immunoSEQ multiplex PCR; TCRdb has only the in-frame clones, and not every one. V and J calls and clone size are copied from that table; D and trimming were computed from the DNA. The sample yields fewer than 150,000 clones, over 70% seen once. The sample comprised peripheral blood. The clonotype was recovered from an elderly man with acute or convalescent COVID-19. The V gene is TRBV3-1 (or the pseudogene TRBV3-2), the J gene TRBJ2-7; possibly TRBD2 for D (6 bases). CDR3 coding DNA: TGTGCCAGCAGCCCCCCGGGGACTGGGCGCGAGCAGTACTTC. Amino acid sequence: CASSPPGTGREQYF.